The present T cell receptor (beta chain) was sequenced within a study of blood T cell repertoires in COVID-19. Study context: The United States, Italy and Spain provided the acute and convalescent COVID-19 samples. Sources were T cells, B-cell-depleted T cells, or PBMCs; the material itself was cDNA or gDNA.

In germline, CDR1 is GTSNPN, CDR2 SVGIG (reference sequence). Trimming removed 0 bases from V and 7 bases from J, with 13 bases in between. The CDR3 is 13 residues long. Some clones are missing from TCRdb's copy, which holds only in-frame ones; the method was immunoSEQ multiplex PCR. The sample has under 150,000 clones; roughly 88% are singletons. The genes are TRBV30 and TRBJ2-7, with D maybe TRBD2 (6 bases). The sample taken for sequencing was peripheral blood. The source of this sequence is a human donor in a cohort sampled during active COVID-19. CDR3 region: CAWSVAGPMEQYF. CDR3 DNA sequence: TGTGCCTGGAGTGTTGCGGGACCCATGGAGCAGTACTTC.